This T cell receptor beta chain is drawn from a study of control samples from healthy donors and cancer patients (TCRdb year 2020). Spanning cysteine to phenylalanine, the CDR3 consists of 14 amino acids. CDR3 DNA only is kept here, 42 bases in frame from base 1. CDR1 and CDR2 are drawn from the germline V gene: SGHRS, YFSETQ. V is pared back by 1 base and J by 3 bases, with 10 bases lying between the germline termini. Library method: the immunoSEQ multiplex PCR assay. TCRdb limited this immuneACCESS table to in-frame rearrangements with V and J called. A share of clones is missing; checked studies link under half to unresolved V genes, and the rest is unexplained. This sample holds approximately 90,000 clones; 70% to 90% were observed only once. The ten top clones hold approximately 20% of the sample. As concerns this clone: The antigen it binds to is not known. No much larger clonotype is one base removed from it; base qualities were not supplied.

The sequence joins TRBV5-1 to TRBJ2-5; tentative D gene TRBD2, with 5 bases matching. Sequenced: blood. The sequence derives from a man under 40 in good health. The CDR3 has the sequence CASSLLWGEETQYF. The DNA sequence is TGCGCCAGCAGCTTGCTTTGGGGAGAAGAGACCCAGTACTTC.